This entry describes one TCR beta chain. What it recognizes is unknown. Nested PCRs (roughly 16 and 10 cycles, two total) were applied to TCRalpha and TCRbeta cDNA. TCRdb reanalyzed the 5' RACE reads and collapses them to one entry per CDR3 protein, without DNA. Listed are 120,000 to 150,000 distinct CDR3 sequences; 2% to 2.5% falls within the top ten. Germline-derived CDR1 and CDR2 are MNHGY and SAAAGT. The CDR3 covers 18 residues. Blood was drawn once per donor, and each sample measured 2.5 to 3 ml. The data are from a study of monozygotic twins with inflammatory bowel disease. Regarding the study as a whole: Compared with healthy twins, IBD patients shared fewer clonotypes with others, especially with disease activity.

This receptor was obtained from a human donor with ulcerative colitis or Crohn's disease, or a healthy co-twin of an affected twin (not recorded which). The chain combines TRBV6-8 with TRBJ2-7; the D call of TRBD1 rests on TCRdb alone, since no DNA is present to check it. What was sequenced was blood. The chain's CDR3 is CASSYSKGSGTDTYEQYF.